This TCR beta chain appears in the sequencing data of a study of chemoradiotherapy in HPV16-positive cancers. At the level of the study: Candidate HPV-specific clones and shared TCR motifs came from a couple of HPV16-positive patients. Study-wide results and limits: Candidate HPV-specific clones and E7-related TCR motifs grew in tumor during treatment. Better recurrence-free survival went with HPV-responsive T-cell expansion in HPV16-positive patients.

V was shortened by 6 bases and J by 0 bases, with 14 bases between the two germline ends. Germline values: CDR1 SEHNR, CDR2 FQNEAQ (reference sequence). The CDR3 spans 15 residues. Over chemoradiotherapy, repertoires were sampled more than once. Sequencing was performed with immunoSEQ multiplex PCR; in TCRdb, only in-frame clones are kept and a portion is missing. The sample has about 1,900 clones, about 79% seen once. As to this clone: Its antigen remains unidentified.

The sequencing used tumor tissue, collected from a patient who underwent chemoradiotherapy. The clonotype originates from a human donor with HPV-associated anogenital cancer. The chain joins TRBV7-9 to TRBJ2-5; no clear D gene. CDR3 protein: CASSQGNYDQETQYF. As DNA, the CDR3 is TGTGCCAGCAGTCAAGGGAATTACGACCAAGAGACCCAGTACTTC.